These T cell receptor beta chains were read from a single sample in a study of cytomegalovirus exposure and HLA in healthy donors. Some clones are missing from TCRdb's copy, which holds only in-frame ones; the method was immunoSEQ multiplex PCR. This sample's table reports some 34,000 clones. Sequenced sample: PBMCs. These receptors were collected from a man between 40 and 49 years old in good health and CMV-seronegative. Both conserved end residues are part of each CDR3. A D gene is named only where the DNA matches it firmly.

j_gene: TRBJ2-1
v_gene: TRBV4-3
len: 19
d_gene: TRBD2
CDR3aa: CASRQEPSSGSSGGNEQFF
CDR3nt: TGCGCCAGCAGACAAGAGCCGTCTAGCGGGAGTTCCGGCGGAAATGAGCAGTTCTTC

j_gene: TRBJ1-4
v_gene: TRBV4-1
len: 17
d_gene: TRBD1
CDR3aa: CASSQGRGLTSSEKLFF
CDR3nt: TGCGCCAGCAGCCAAGGCAGGGGGCTGACCTCTAGTGAAAAACTGTTTTTT

j_gene: TRBJ1-5
v_gene: TRBV19
len: 14
d_gene: -
CDR3aa: CASSIWGPDQPQHF
CDR3nt: TGTGCCAGTAGTATCTGGGGGCCCGATCAGCCCCAGCATTTT

j_gene: TRBJ2-7
v_gene: TRBV6-5
len: 15
d_gene: -
CDR3aa: CASSYSRPARYEQYF
CDR3nt: TGTGCCAGCAGTTACTCGAGGCCGGCCCGCTACGAGCAGTACTTC

j_gene: TRBJ1-2
v_gene: TRBV19
len: 16
d_gene: TRBD1
CDR3aa: CASSIPKGQGAHGYTF
CDR3nt: TGTGCCAGTAGTATTCCTAAGGGACAGGGGGCGCATGGCTACACCTTC

j_gene: TRBJ1-5
v_gene: TRBV4-1
len: 15
d_gene: TRBD1
CDR3aa: CASSQRDRAEKPQHF
CDR3nt: TGCGCCAGCAGCCAACGGGACAGGGCTGAAAAGCCCCAGCATTTT

j_gene: TRBJ2-7
v_gene: TRBV30
len: 14
d_gene: TRBD2
CDR3aa: CAWDTGTRVSEQYF
CDR3nt: TGTGCCTGGGACACAGGGACTAGGGTTTCCGAGCAGTACTTC

j_gene: TRBJ1-2
v_gene: TRBV6-5
len: 12
d_gene: -
CDR3aa: CASGQTNYGYTF
CDR3nt: TGTGCCAGCGGACAAACTAACTATGGCTACACCTTC

j_gene: TRBJ1-1
v_gene: TRBV10-3
len: 16
d_gene: TRBD1
CDR3aa: CAISTGTGQGRTEAFF
CDR3nt: TGTGCCATCAGCACCGGGACAGGGCAAGGTCGCACTGAAGCTTTCTTT

j_gene: TRBJ2-7
v_gene: TRBV18
len: 14
d_gene: TRBD2
CDR3aa: CASSPTSGGREQYF
CDR3nt: TGTGCCAGCTCACCGACTAGCGGGGGTAGGGAGCAGTACTTC

j_gene: TRBJ1-4
v_gene: TRBV4-2
len: 13
d_gene: -
CDR3aa: CASSPKQDEKLFF
CDR3nt: TGTGCCAGCAGCCCGAAGCAGGATGAAAAACTGTTTTTT

j_gene: TRBJ2-7
v_gene: TRBV9
len: 16
d_gene: -
CDR3aa: CASSVAVGGAAYEQYF
CDR3nt: TGTGCCAGCAGCGTAGCAGTAGGAGGAGCAGCCTACGAGCAGTACTTC

j_gene: TRBJ2-7
v_gene: TRBV5-5
len: 14
d_gene: -
CDR3aa: CASSLGQVLYEQYF
CDR3nt: TGTGCCAGCAGCTTGGGGCAGGTCCTCTACGAGCAGTACTTC

j_gene: TRBJ1-5
v_gene: TRBV30
len: 12
d_gene: -
CDR3aa: CAWNLGGQPQHF
CDR3nt: TGTGCCTGGAATTTAGGAGGCCAGCCCCAGCATTTT

j_gene: TRBJ1-1
v_gene: TRBV18
len: 12
d_gene: -
CDR3aa: CASSPPSGEAFF
CDR3nt: TGTGCCAGCTCACCCCCCTCAGGGGAAGCTTTCTTT

j_gene: TRBJ1-4
v_gene: TRBV5-4
len: 13
d_gene: -
CDR3aa: CASSSATNEKLFF
CDR3nt: TGTGCCAGCAGCTCTGCAACTAATGAAAAACTGTTTTTT

j_gene: TRBJ1-5
v_gene: TRBV2
len: 14
d_gene: -
CDR3aa: CASSGARSNQPQHF
CDR3nt: TGTGCCAGCTCTGGGGCGAGGAGCAATCAGCCCCAGCATTTT

j_gene: TRBJ2-1
v_gene: TRBV19
len: 13
d_gene: TRBD2
CDR3aa: CASRASGGNEQFF
CDR3nt: TGTGCCAGTAGAGCTAGCGGGGGGAATGAGCAGTTCTTC

j_gene: TRBJ2-7
v_gene: TRBV5-8
len: 17
d_gene: -
CDR3aa: CASSWGGGGASLTKQYF
CDR3nt: TGTGCCAGCAGCTGGGGGGGAGGGGGAGCAAGCCTTACGAAGCAGTACTTC

j_gene: TRBJ1-2
v_gene: TRBV18
len: 14
d_gene: TRBD1
CDR3aa: CASSLGQGNYGYTF
CDR3nt: TGTGCCAGCTCACTGGGACAGGGAAACTATGGCTACACCTTC

j_gene: TRBJ2-7
v_gene: TRBV5-6
len: 15
d_gene: -
CDR3aa: CASSIPGLDSYEQYF
CDR3nt: TGTGCCAGCAGCATCCCTGGACTGGATTCCTACGAGCAGTACTTC

j_gene: TRBJ1-3
v_gene: TRBV6-5
len: 14
d_gene: TRBD1
CDR3aa: CASSWDRVGNTIYF
CDR3nt: TGTGCCAGCAGTTGGGACAGGGTTGGAAACACCATATATTTT

j_gene: TRBJ2-3
v_gene: TRBV14
len: 16
d_gene: -
CDR3aa: CASSQEGGLVTDTQYF
CDR3nt: TGTGCCAGCAGCCAAGAGGGGGGACTGGTGACAGATACGCAGTATTTT

j_gene: TRBJ1-1
v_gene: TRBV11-3
len: 19
d_gene: -
CDR3aa: CASSPLTTPPGHPNTEAFF
CDR3nt: TGTGCCAGCAGCCCCCTAACAACCCCCCCGGGACACCCGAACACTGAAGCTTTCTTT

j_gene: TRBJ1-1
v_gene: TRBV4-3
len: 16
d_gene: TRBD1
CDR3aa: CASSQDYRGQDTEAFF
CDR3nt: TGCGCCAGCAGCCAAGATTACAGGGGGCAGGACACTGAAGCTTTCTTT

j_gene: TRBJ1-4
v_gene: TRBV6-1
len: 14
d_gene: TRBD1
CDR3aa: CASSLGQGGEKLFF
CDR3nt: TGTGCCAGCAGTTTGGGACAGGGGGGAGAAAAACTGTTTTTT

j_gene: TRBJ2-1
v_gene: TRBV5-4
len: 14
d_gene: TRBD2
CDR3aa: CASSGGLVEDEQFF
CDR3nt: TGTGCCAGCAGCGGCGGACTAGTCGAGGATGAGCAGTTCTTC

j_gene: TRBJ2-1
v_gene: TRBV30
len: 12
d_gene: -
CDR3aa: CAWSVTGNEQFF
CDR3nt: TGTGCCTGGAGTGTAACGGGGAATGAGCAGTTCTTC

j_gene: TRBJ1-1
v_gene: TRBV4-2
len: 15
d_gene: -
CDR3aa: CASSHVIGGNTEAFF
CDR3nt: TGTGCCAGCAGCCACGTAATCGGGGGGAACACTGAAGCTTTCTTT